The 14 T cell receptor beta chains below all came from one sample that was sequenced in a study of Tregs in tolerant kidney transplant recipients (dated by TCRdb to between 2018 and 2021). Explained via the paper, the time point label denotes: blood sample drawn before combined kidney and bone marrow transplant. The library relied on the immunoSEQ multiplex PCR assay. As stored in TCRdb, this immuneACCESS dataset retains in-frame rearrangements with V and J assigned. A fraction of the clones does not appear; measured against another copy, unresolved V genes explain less than half of the discrepancy, and the remainder lacks a known reason. Within this sample are some 66,000 clones, with 92% of them counted one time only. Of the sample, 11% is held by the ten largest clones. The sequencing used CD8+ T cells from blood, collected before the transplant. The receptors derive from a human donor who received a combined kidney and bone marrow transplant.

This clone turned up a few times. The rearrangement links TRBV6-1 to TRBJ1-4; 8 nucleotides agree with TRBD1. Germline CDR1 is MNHNS and CDR2 is SASEGT. The V and J ends lost 6 bases and 6 bases, in that order; junction bases with no gene match: 6. The CDR3 is 14 amino acids. In DNA, the CDR3 is TGTGCCAGCAGGCCACAGGGGGGAGATGAAAAACTGTTTTTT. Translation gives CASRPQGGDEKLFF.

J is TRBJ2-7 and V is TRBV27, with 7 positions matching TRBD2. CDR1 MNHEY and CDR2 SMNVEV come from the germline V gene (reference sequence). V lost 3 bases, J lost 1 base, and 6 bases stayed unmatched. This CDR3 is 15 amino acids long. The CDR3 DNA reads TGTGCCAGCAGTTTCGGCCTAGCGGCATCCTACGAGCAGTACTTC. It encodes CASSFGLAASYEQYF.

This chain links TRBV27 with TRBJ1-1; D is unresolved. Trimming pared 3 bases from V and 2 bases from J, leaving 7 bases between. The CDR3 runs 13 residues. Looked up from germline, CDR1 is MNHEY and CDR2 is SMNVEV (reference sequence). CDR3 amino acids: CASSFAENTEAFF. For the CDR3, the DNA is TGTGCCAGCAGTTTCGCGGAAAACACTGAAGCTTTCTTT.

In its sample, this clone was seen a few times. The V call is TRBV9, the J call TRBJ1-1; 8 bases map to TRBD1. This CDR3 has 15 residues. In germline, CDR1 is SGDLS, CDR2 YYNGEE. V trimming: 2 bases; J trimming: 0 bases; junction bases outside the gene matches: 3. CDR3 in DNA: TGTGCCAGCAGCGTTAGGACAGGGATGAACACTGAAGCTTTCTTT. Translated: CASSVRTGMNTEAFF.

The chain joins TRBV10-2 to TRBJ2-7; 7 nucleotides align to TRBD1. In germline, CDR1 is WSHSY, CDR2 SAAADI. CDR3 length equals 12 residues. The ends lost 8 bases at V and 0 bases at J; junction bases unmatched: 1. CDR3 sequence reads: CASGTVSYEQYF. The CDR3 DNA is TGCGCCAGCGGGACAGTCTCCTACGAGCAGTACTTC.

The chain is built from TRBV7-9 and TRBJ1-1; perhaps TRBD1 as D (5 bases). There are 14 residues in the CDR3. V dropped 3 bases and J dropped 5 bases, with 13 bases sitting between them. Germline lookup yields CDR1 SEHNR and CDR2 FQNEAQ (reference sequence). CDR3 protein: CASSLAGVRTEAFF. CDR3 nucleotides: TGTGCCAGCAGCTTGGCGGGGGTTCGGACTGAAGCTTTCTTT.

The chain links TRBV6-5 to TRBJ1-4; tentative D call: TRBD1 (6 bases). The V gene's germline CDR1 is MNHEY and CDR2 SVGAGI. Deletions cut 2 bases from V and 7 bases from J, with 11 bases between. The CDR3 contains 14 residues. In DNA form, the CDR3 reads TGTGCCAGCAGTTACCTCAGGGGCAGTGAAAAACTGTTTTTT. As protein: CASSYLRGSEKLFF.

The chain joins TRBV13 to TRBJ2-3; TRBD2 aligns across 12 bases. Looked up from germline, CDR1 is PRHDT and CDR2 is FYEKMQ (reference sequence). This CDR3 has 18 amino acids. With 5 bases clipped from V and 1 base from J, the junction kept 10 bases outside the gene matches. In nucleotides, the CDR3 is TGTGCCAGCAGCACTGGGGGGACTAGCGGGCGCCGCACAGATACGCAGTATTTT. Translating it yields CASSTGGTSGRRTDTQYF.

The V gene is TRBV4-2, the J gene TRBJ2-7; tentative D call: TRBD1 (7 bases). Trimming pared 0 bases from V and 0 bases from J, leaving 12 bases between. The CDR3 sequence is 16 residues long. Germline V gene lookup returns CDR1 LGHNA and CDR2 YNFKEQ. CDR3 nucleotides: TGTGCCAGCAGCCAAGACAGGGGGGAGAGCTCCTACGAGCAGTACTTC. It codes for CASSQDRGESSYEQYF.

The count of this clone is one. V usage is TRBV7-9 and J usage is TRBJ2-1; 10 bases line up with TRBD2. The ends lost 2 bases at V and 4 bases at J; junction bases unmatched: 5. Germline assignment: CDR1 SEHNR and CDR2 FQNEAQ (reference sequence). The CDR3 covers 16 residues. The CDR3 loop reads CASSLPRGLAYNEQFF. CDR3 in DNA: TGTGCCAGCAGCTTACCCCGGGGACTAGCGTACAATGAGCAGTTCTTC.

The chain uses TRBV9 and TRBJ2-7, with 11 bases aligning to TRBD2. Germline V CDR1 and CDR2: SGDLS, YYNGEE. This CDR3 has 15 residues. Unmatched junction bases numbered 9, after V lost 5 bases and J lost 5 bases. In nucleotides, the CDR3 is TGTGCCAGCAGTGCTACTAGCGGGAGAAGCGACGAGCAGTACTTC. Its translation: CASSATSGRSDEQYF.

The chain links TRBV5-6 to TRBJ1-2, with unresolved D. The CDR3 has 13 amino acids. Germline values: CDR1 SGHDT, CDR2 YYEEEE. Deletions cut 2 bases from V and 2 bases from J, with 7 bases between. The CDR3: CASSLGSNYGYTF. CDR3 bases: TGTGCCAGCAGCTTAGGGAGCAACTATGGCTACACCTTC.

The rearrangement links TRBV30 to TRBJ2-3, with 9 bases identical to TRBD2. V lost 4 bases and J lost 0; bases outside the gene matches: 2. The germline V gene has CDR1 GTSNPN and CDR2 SVGIG (reference sequence). The CDR3 has 14 amino acids. The CDR3 DNA is TGTGCCTGGAACCTAGCGGGGAGCACAGATACGCAGTATTTT. It is translated as CAWNLAGSTDTQYF.

The gene calls are TRBV7-9 and TRBJ1-5; 10 nucleotides match TRBD1. With 7 bases clipped from V and 6 bases from J, the junction kept 9 bases outside the gene matches. The CDR3 has 15 amino acids. Germline V CDR1 and CDR2: SEHNR, FQNEAQ (reference sequence). CDR3 residues: CASNPGTGVFQPQHF. The CDR3, as DNA: TGTGCCAGCAACCCCGGGACAGGGGTATTTCAGCCCCAGCATTTT.